The sequence of this T cell receptor beta chain was determined in a study of cytomegalovirus exposure and HLA in healthy donors. Overall study findings and caveats: Using the classifier, cytomegalovirus status was reportedly diagnosed with high specificity and sensitivity. TCR beta V- and J-gene trimming was later associated with a missense DCLRE1C variant. An analysis was carried out later, and it reportedly showed fewer N-insertions in an Asian-associated ancestry cluster than the 666-donor mean.

The CDR3 runs 14 residues. Trimming removed 7 bases from V and 7 bases from J, with 17 bases in between. Germline V gives CDR1 LNHDA, CDR2 SQIVND (reference sequence). On this clone: Its antigen is unidentified.

The primer mix had 60 Vbeta and 13 Jbeta primers. The data were produced by immunoSEQ multiplex PCR, yet TCRdb's version contains in-frame clones alone and is incomplete. Of more than 100,000 clones in the sample, 80% are singletons; the top ten hold 0.2% to 0.25%. The specimen was PBMCs. The J gene is TRBJ2-1, the V gene TRBV19, with D perhaps matching TRBD2 (6 bases). The receptor comes from a man between 45 and 60 years old in good health and CMV-seronegative. CDR3 bases: TGTGCCAGTACCAAACCGGGACTGCAAAATGAGCAGTTCTTC. As protein: CASTKPGLQNEQFF. The entire variable domain, with the rest obtained from reference TRBV19 and TRBJ2-1, is as follows: DGGITQSPKYLFRKEGQNVTLSCEQNLNHDAMYWYRQDPGQGLRLIYYSQIVNDFQKGDIAEGYSVSREKKESFPLTVTSAQKNPTAFYLCASTKPGLQNEQFFGPGTRLTVL.